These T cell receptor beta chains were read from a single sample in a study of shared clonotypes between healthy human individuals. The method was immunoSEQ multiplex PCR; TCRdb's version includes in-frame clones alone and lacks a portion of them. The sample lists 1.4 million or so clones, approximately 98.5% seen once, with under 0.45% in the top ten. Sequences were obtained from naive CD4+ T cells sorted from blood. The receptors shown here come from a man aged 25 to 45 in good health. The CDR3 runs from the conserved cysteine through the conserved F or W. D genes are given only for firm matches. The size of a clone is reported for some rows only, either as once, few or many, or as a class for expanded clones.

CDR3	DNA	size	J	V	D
CASSLSQGEGDTEAFF	TGCGCCAGCAGCTTGTCGCAGGGGGAGGGTGACACTGAAGCTTTCTTT	.	TRBJ1-1	TRBV5-1	TRBD1
CASSQGYLAGEPGANVLTF	TGTGCCAGCAGCCAAGGATATCTAGCGGGAGAACCTGGGGCCAACGTCCTGACTTTC	.	TRBJ2-6	TRBV14	TRBD2
CASSELRGKNTGELFF	TGCGCCAGCAGTGAGTTGCGAGGAAAGAACACCGGGGAGCTGTTTTTT	.	TRBJ2-2	TRBV10-2	.
CAISESLSGYTF	TGTGCCATCAGTGAGTCGCTAAGTGGCTACACCTTC	.	TRBJ1-2	TRBV10-3	.
CASSLDMVRTDTQYF	TGCGCCAGCAGCTTGGATATGGTCCGCACAGATACGCAGTATTTT	.	TRBJ2-3	TRBV5-1	.
CASSRTVRSGSKNEQYF	TGCGCCAGCAGCCGCACCGTCCGCAGCGGGAGTAAGAACGAGCAGTACTTC	.	TRBJ2-7	TRBV5-1	TRBD2
CASSRRTSTDTQYF	TGTGCCAGCAGTAGACGGACTAGCACAGATACGCAGTATTTT	once	TRBJ2-3	TRBV6-5	.
CASLEGSYTQYF	TGTGCCAGCCTTGAGGGGTCATATACGCAGTATTTT	.	TRBJ2-3	TRBV11-2	.
CASSVAGFHEQYF	TGTGCCAGCAGCGTAGCGGGTTTCCACGAGCAGTACTTC	.	TRBJ2-7	TRBV9	.
CASSLGPSRDPYNEQFF	TGTGCCAGCAGCTTAGGACCTTCACGGGACCCTTACAATGAGCAGTTCTTC	.	TRBJ2-1	TRBV11-3	.
CSARDRAMFF	TGCAGTGCTAGAGACAGGGCGATGTTTTTT	.	TRBJ1-4	TRBV20-1	.
CASSPGQGTNEKLFF	TGTGCTAGCAGCCCCGGACAGGGGACTAATGAAAAACTGTTTTTT	.	TRBJ1-4	TRBV7-7	TRBD1
CASSVGSGRRVQETQYF	TGTGCCAGCAGCGTAGGGTCCGGTCGCAGGGTCCAAGAGACCCAGTACTTC	.	TRBJ2-5	TRBV9	.